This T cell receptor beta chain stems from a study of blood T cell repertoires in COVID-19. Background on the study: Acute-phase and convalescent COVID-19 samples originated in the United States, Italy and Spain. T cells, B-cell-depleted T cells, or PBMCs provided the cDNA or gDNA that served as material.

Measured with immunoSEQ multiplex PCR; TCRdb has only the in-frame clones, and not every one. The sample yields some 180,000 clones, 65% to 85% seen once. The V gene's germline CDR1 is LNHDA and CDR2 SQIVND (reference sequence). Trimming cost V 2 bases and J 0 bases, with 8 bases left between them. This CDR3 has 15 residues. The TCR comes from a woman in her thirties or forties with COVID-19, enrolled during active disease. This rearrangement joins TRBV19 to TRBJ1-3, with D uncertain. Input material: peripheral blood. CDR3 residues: CASSISGISGNTIYF. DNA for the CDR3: TGTGCCAGTAGTATATCGGGAATCTCTGGAAACACCATATATTTT.